This T cell receptor (beta chain) was sequenced for a study of a mutant IDH1 vaccine in newly diagnosed glioma. Overall study context: Patients were started on vaccination 4-6 weeks after radiotherapy alone, or with temozolomide cycles. Treated patients comprised about 60% males and approximately 38% females, mean age approximately 42 years. Pretreatment consisted of radiotherapy, temozolomide, or both, with most receiving both. Points from the study as a whole: It was 93.3% of patients that developed vaccine-induced immune responses.

Described time point: week 23, last vaccination. The vaccine gave 300 ug of a 20-mer mutant IDH1 peptide subcutaneously per dose. Concerning this clone: The antigen is not known.

Data came from immunoSEQ multiplex PCR; TCRdb stores just in-frame clones and leaves some out. Here the sample spans 60,000 or so clones, around 84% being singletons. Germline lookup yields CDR1 GTSNPN and CDR2 SVGIG (reference sequence). Trimming cost V 2 bases and J 4 bases, with 8 bases left between them. The CDR3 is 12 residues long. The V gene is TRBV30, the J gene TRBJ1-1, with D perhaps TRBD1 (5 bases). The TCR was taken from a man aged 25-40 years with glioma. Source: PBMCs, taken from a glioma patient whose treatment included an IDH1 peptide vaccine. CDR3 residues: CAWSLRGTEAFF. The CDR3 DNA sequence: TGTGCCTGGAGTTTAAGGGGCACTGAAGCTTTCTTT.